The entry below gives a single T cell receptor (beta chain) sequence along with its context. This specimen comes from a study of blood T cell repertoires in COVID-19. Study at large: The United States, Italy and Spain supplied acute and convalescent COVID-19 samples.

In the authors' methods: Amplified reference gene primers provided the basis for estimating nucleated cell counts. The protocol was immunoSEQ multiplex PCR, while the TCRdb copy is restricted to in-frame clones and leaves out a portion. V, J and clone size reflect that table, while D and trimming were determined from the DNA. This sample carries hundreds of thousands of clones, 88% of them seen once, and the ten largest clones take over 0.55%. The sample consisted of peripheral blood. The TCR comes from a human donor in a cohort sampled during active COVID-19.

CDR3 amino acids: CASSKAGGRNGEKLFF. CDR3 coding DNA: TGTGCCAGCAGCAAAGCGGGGGGAAGGAACGGTGAAAAACTGTTTTTT. The rearrangement joins TRBV21-1 to TRBJ1-4. TRBV21-1 is a recognized pseudogene. The CDR3 consists of 16 residues.